The next 29 T cell receptor beta chains were all read from a single sample in a study of metastatic and nonmetastatic thyroid tumors. MiXCR re-clonotyped the PCR reads for TCRdb. Of tens of thousands of clones in the sample, about 17% were seen once. Not a single patient had been given any form of treatment at any point before undergoing thyroid surgery. Sequenced input: blood. The source of these receptors is a female donor with papillary thyroid cancer or a benign thyroid nodule (not recorded which). Some clones in this sample may be carry-over from other donors' samples.

This clone has ten or more counts. This chain uses TRBV5-1 with TRBJ2-7; TRBD1 agrees at 11 bases. Looked up from germline, CDR1 is SGHRS and CDR2 is YFSETQ. With 4 bases clipped from V and 2 bases from J, the junction kept 2 bases outside the gene matches. The length of the CDR3 is 14 residues. The DNA for the CDR3 is TGCGCCAGCAGCAGGGACAGGGGGACCTACGAGCAGTACTTC. Its protein product is CASSRDRGTYEQYF.

This clone was detected ten times or more. The chain links TRBV5-1 to TRBJ1-6, with D uncertain. V lost 4 bases and J 3 bases, leaving 8 bases between the germline ends. Germline V lookup: CDR1 SGHRS, CDR2 YFSETQ. This CDR3 spans 14 amino acids. CDR3 amino acids: CASSTDGYNSPLHF. In DNA, the CDR3 is TGCGCCAGCAGCACGGACGGCTATAATTCACCCCTCCACTTT.

In this sample, this clone turned up many times. The chain recombines TRBV18 with TRBJ2-7, with a possible D match to TRBD2 (5 bases). The V gene lost 0 bases and the J gene lost 0 bases, with 9 bases spanning the gap. Germline CDR1 reads KGHSH; CDR2 reads LQKENI. The CDR3 sequence is 15 residues long. The CDR3 is CASSPPRAASYEQYF. CDR3 sequence (DNA): TGTGCCAGCTCACCACCGAGGGCGGCCTCCTACGAGCAGTACTTC.

Notes on this clone: Germline and junction disagree at one end, which may indicate a read error. The chain links TRBV15 to TRBJ2-2; D is perhaps TRBD1 (6 bases). Per germline, CDR1 LNHNV and CDR2 YYDKDF (reference sequence). The length of the CDR3 is 15 residues. The CDR3 nucleotides read TGTGCCACCAGTCTGGACAGTTGGAAGGTCGGGGAGCTTTTTTTT. This sequence encodes CATSLDSWKVGELFF.

The rearrangement uses TRBV25-1 and TRBJ1-2; no definite D call. Trimming cost V 6 bases and J 4 bases, with 12 bases left between them. The CDR3 runs 13 residues. The germline V gene has CDR1 MGHDK and CDR2 SYGVNS. The CDR3 DNA reads as TGTGCCAGCAGACGATTACTGAGCTATGGCTACACCTTC. It codes for CASRRLLSYGYTF.

This clone was counted many times. The gene calls are TRBV28 and TRBJ2-2, with 9 bases lining up with TRBD1. The CDR3 is 16 residues long. CDR1 and CDR2 from the germline V gene are MDHEN and SYDVKM. Unmatched junction bases numbered 9, after V lost 3 bases and J lost 7 bases. Here the CDR3 reads CASSFLGQGTDGELFF. As DNA, the CDR3 is TGTGCCAGCAGTTTCCTCGGACAGGGGACGGACGGGGAGCTGTTTTTT.

This clone came up many times. J is TRBJ2-5 and V is TRBV19; D not certain. V lost 8 bases and J 1 base, leaving 5 bases between the germline ends. The germline gives CDR1 LNHDA, CDR2 SQIVND (reference sequence). CDR3 length: 11 amino acids. Here the CDR3 reads CASSTQETQYF. The DNA for the CDR3 is TGTGCCAGTTCGACCCAAGAGACCCAGTACTTC.

This clone was found many times. The chain employs TRBV2 and TRBJ1-5; D gene uncertain. This CDR3 has 15 residues. Germline V gene lookup returns CDR1 SNHLY and CDR2 FYNNEI. With 4 bases removed from V and 2 bases from J, the gap between germline ends came to 12 bases. CDR3 region: CASSAWAGGNQPQHF. CDR3 DNA: TGTGCCAGCAGTGCTTGGGCAGGAGGCAATCAGCCCCAGCATTTT.

This clone was found many times. The chain joins TRBV18 to TRBJ1-4; no definite D call. The ends were cut back, 5 bases at V and 1 base at J, with 5 bases in the middle. Germline loops: CDR1 KGHSH, CDR2 LQKENI. This CDR3 contains 13 residues. Written as DNA, the CDR3 is TGTGCCAGCTCAAGTGGAACTAATGAAAAACTGTTTTTT. It translates to CASSSGTNEKLFF.

The rearrangement uses TRBV30 and TRBJ2-7, with 7 bases that match TRBD1. Germline loops: CDR1 GTSNPN, CDR2 SVGIG (reference sequence). Germline trimming cut 0 bases from V and 2 bases from J; bases unmatched to any gene: 4. The CDR3 runs to 14 residues. The CDR3 loop is CAWSVSGTAYEQYF. CDR3 nucleotides: TGTGCCTGGAGTGTCTCCGGGACAGCCTACGAGCAGTACTTC. Together with reference TRBV30 and TRBJ2-7, the CDR3 gives the full variable domain: SQTIHQWPATLVQPVGSPLSLECTVEGTSNPNLYWYRQAAGRGLQLLFYSVGIGQISSEVPQNLSASRPQDRQFILSSKKLLLSDSGFYLCAWSVSGTAYEQYFGPGTRLTVT.

The gene calls are TRBV6-4 and TRBJ1-2; maybe TRBD1 (6 bases). The CDR3 is 14 residues long. Trimming removed 0 bases at V and 6 bases at J, with 11 bases between. Germline CDR1 reads MRHNA; CDR2 reads SNTAGT. The CDR3: CASSDSEGVNGYTF. The CDR3 DNA follows: TGTGCCAGCAGTGACTCAGAGGGGGTAAATGGCTACACCTTC.

This clone occurred many times. This chain links TRBV7-8 with TRBJ1-1, with D possibly TRBD1 on 5 matching bases. This CDR3 contains 12 residues. Per germline, CDR1 SGHVS and CDR2 FQNEAQ. V shed 5 bases and J shed 1 base, with 5 bases lying between them. CDR3 nucleotide sequence: TGTGCCAGCAGCGGACAGAACACTGAAGCTTTCTTT. It specifies CASSGQNTEAFF. Looking up the rest from reference TRBV7-8 and TRBJ1-1 gives the full variable domain: GAGVSQSPRYKVAKRGQDVALRCDPISGHVSLFWYQQALGQGPEFLTYFQNEAQLDKSGLPSDRFFAERPEGSVSTLKIQRTQQEDSAVYLCASSGQNTEAFFGQGTRLTVV.

In this sample, this clone turned up a few times. This chain joins TRBV27 and TRBJ2-2, with D perhaps TRBD1 (6 bases). Trimming removed 5 bases from V and 4 bases from J, with 17 bases in between. The CDR3 spans 16 residues. The germline CDR1 and CDR2 sequences are MNHEY and SMNVEV (reference sequence). The CDR3 sequence is CASSRFGRQVTGELFF. CDR3 nucleotides: TGTGCCAGCAGTAGATTTGGTCGACAGGTCACCGGGGAGCTGTTTTTT.

Only a few counts were recorded for this clone. One junction end disagrees with the germline gene, perhaps due to a read error. The chain couples TRBV25-1 to TRBJ1-6, with 7 bases fitting TRBD1. CDR3 length: 15 amino acids. The V gene's germline CDR1 is MGHDK and CDR2 SYGVNS. The CDR3 DNA reads TGTGCCAGCAGTGAAATAGGACAGGCTAATTCACACCTCCACTTT. Translation gives CASSEIGQANSHLHF.

This clone was seen ten or more times. The V call is TRBV4-1, the J call TRBJ2-3; 11 positions match TRBD2. The CDR3 contains 16 residues. J was trimmed by 4 bases and V by 0 bases; bases with no gene match: 3. Germline CDR1 is MGHRA and CDR2 is YSYEKL. The CDR3 sequence is CASSQDSSGGADTQYF. The CDR3, as DNA: TGCGCCAGCAGCCAAGATAGTAGCGGGGGGGCAGATACGCAGTATTTT.

This clone was seen many times. V is TRBV6-4 and J is TRBJ1-6, with TRBD1 matching 7 bases. After removal of 5 bases from V and 7 bases from J, the junction contained 5 bases not matched to a gene. Germline assignment: CDR1 MRHNA and CDR2 SNTAGT. This CDR3 comprises 14 residues. CDR3 DNA: TGTGCCAGCAGTCCGACAGGGATCAATTCACCCCTCCACTTT. Its translation is CASSPTGINSPLHF.

This clone came up once. This chain connects TRBV6-1 to TRBJ2-3, with D possibly being TRBD2 (5 bases). The CDR3 is made up of 14 amino acids. Trimming stripped 10 bases from V and 4 bases from J, with 18 bases between. CDR1 and CDR2 (germline): MNHNS, SASEGT. DNA of the CDR3: TGTGCCACAGAGGGAGTCACGGTCTCAGATACGCAGTATTTT. The encoded protein is CATEGVTVSDTQYF.

This chain connects TRBV3-1 to TRBJ2-2; the match to TRBD2 covers 7 bases. The CDR3 contains 19 residues. The V gene end was trimmed by 3 bases and the J gene end by 0 bases; junction bases not matched to a gene: 13. Germline V gene lookup returns CDR1 LGHDT and CDR2 YNNKEL (reference sequence). CDR3: CASSHKPGGVGANTGELFF. The CDR3 coding sequence is TGTGCCAGCAGCCATAAACCGGGGGGAGTGGGAGCGAACACCGGGGAGCTGTTTTTT.

The chain recombines TRBV4-1 with TRBJ2-3; 14 positions match TRBD2. The CDR3 covers 20 residues. The V gene end was trimmed by 2 bases and the J gene end by 0 bases; junction bases not matched to a gene: 10. Germline V CDR1 and CDR2: MGHRA, YSYEKL. This CDR3 is CASSQPGLAGVSSSTDTQYF. The DNA for the CDR3 is TGCGCCAGCAGCCAACCGGGACTAGCGGGGGTTTCCTCTAGCACAGATACGCAGTATTTT.

Ten or more counts support this clone. This chain uses TRBV28 with TRBJ1-5; D ambiguous. Per the germline V gene, CDR1 is MDHEN and CDR2 is SYDVKM. The CDR3 contains 18 residues. V lost 3 bases and J 0 bases, leaving 18 bases between the germline ends. The CDR3 reads CASSLVFLGLLSNQPQHF. DNA for the CDR3: TGTGCCAGCAGTTTGGTTTTTTTAGGACTCCTTAGCAATCAGCCCCAGCATTTT.

This clone was picked up many times. The V and J genes are TRBV4-2 and TRBJ2-1, with 10 bases identical to TRBD1. The germline V gene encodes CDR1 LGHNA and CDR2 YNFKEQ. This CDR3 is 17 amino acids long. The V gene end was trimmed by 0 bases and the J gene end by 7 bases; junction bases not matched to a gene: 9. CDR3 bases: TGTGCCAGCAGCCAAGATCCGGGACAGGGGAGTGGGAATGAGCAGTTCTTC. Translating it yields CASSQDPGQGSGNEQFF.

This clone was detected ten times or more. This rearrangement joins TRBV9 to TRBJ1-2; 9 bases are a match to TRBD1. This CDR3 comprises 14 residues. Trimming cost V 4 bases and J 7 bases; bases outside gene matches: 8. Germline V CDR1 and CDR2: SGDLS, YYNGEE. DNA for the CDR3: TGTGCCAGCAGCCCGGGACAGGGCATGAGTGGCTACACCTTC. Its protein is CASSPGQGMSGYTF.

The table lists this clone with a few counts. The rearrangement uses TRBV28 and TRBJ1-2; tentatively, D is TRBD1 (6 bases). Germline V gene data show CDR1 as MDHEN and CDR2 as SYDVKM. The V and J ends lost 4 bases and 4 bases respectively, with 10 bases between them. The CDR3 spans 13 residues. CDR3 region: CASSSGTFYGYTF. The CDR3 nucleotides read TGTGCCAGCAGTTCCGGGACATTCTATGGCTACACCTTC.

The chain uses TRBV20-1 and TRBJ1-3; a possible D gene is TRBD1 (5 bases). V lost 0 bases and J 4 bases, leaving 10 bases between the germline ends. CDR3 size: 14 residues. In germline, CDR1 is DFQATT, CDR2 SNEGSKA (reference sequence). The CDR3 spells CSARDLGRGNTIYF. In nucleotides, the CDR3 is TGCAGTGCTAGAGATTTGGGGCGGGGAAACACCATATATTTT.

The V call is TRBV28, the J call TRBJ2-7, with D possibly matching TRBD1 (5 bases). Trimming shortened V by 2 bases and J by 2 bases, and 13 bases separated the two germline ends. This CDR3 contains 15 residues. CDR1 is MDHEN, CDR2 SYDVKM, per germline. CDR3 sequence (DNA): TGTGCCAGCAGTTTAACGCAGGGCGGCGCCTACGAGCAGTACTTC. This translates into CASSLTQGGAYEQYF.

This clone is medium-sized in the sample. The chain recombines TRBV6-1 with TRBJ1-1; D uncertain. The CDR3 has 13 amino acids. V was pared by 0 bases and J by 8 bases, with 10 bases between. Germline loops: CDR1 MNHNS, CDR2 SASEGT. For the CDR3, the DNA is TGTGCCAGCAGTGAAGCGCTGGAGAGGGAAGCTTTCTTT. Protein: CASSEALEREAFF.

This clone has ten or more counts. This sequence joins TRBV20-1 and TRBJ1-4, with D possibly TRBD1 on 5 matching bases. Germline V CDR1 and CDR2: DFQATT, SNEGSKA (reference sequence). CDR3 length: 13 amino acids. Trimming took off 5 bases at V and 4 bases at J, with 11 bases between the two ends. The CDR3 loop is CSAVGVLNEKLFF. CDR3 sequence (DNA): TGCAGTGCTGTAGGGGTGCTTAATGAAAAACTGTTTTTT.

The rearrangement links TRBV12-3 or TRBV12-4 to TRBJ1-1; D gene ambiguous. This CDR3 region has 14 residues. Trimming pared 3 bases from V and 1 base from J, leaving 9 bases between. Written as DNA, the CDR3 is TGTGCCAGCAGTTTGGTTGGGCGGAACACTGAAGCTTTCTTT. Protein product: CASSLVGRNTEAFF.

The rearrangement links TRBV5-4 to TRBJ2-3; 12 nucleotides match TRBD2. From germline, CDR1 is SGHNT and CDR2 YYREEE (reference sequence). CDR3 size: 15 residues. V lost 4 bases, J lost 3 bases, and 3 bases stayed unmatched. CDR3 loop: CASSLGLAGTDTQYF. The CDR3 coding sequence is TGTGCCAGCAGCCTGGGACTAGCGGGTACAGATACGCAGTATTTT.